This TCR beta chain was captured in a study of cytomegalovirus exposure and HLA in healthy donors. General study findings and limits: Some TCR beta chains (over 150 of them) were listed as cytomegalovirus-associated. In a later analysis, TCR association rates varied by HLA locus: DRB1 most, HLA-C fewest. Based on reports, TCR beta sequences accurately predicted HLA-A and HLA-B alleles for most subjects.

A remark on this clone: Its antigen is unknown.

Primers included in the PCR were 60 Vbeta and 13 Jbeta primers. Libraries were prepared by immunoSEQ multiplex PCR; TCRdb keeps only in-frame clonotypes and omits some of them. The sample has about 54,000 clones; approximately 80% are singletons. This clonotype originated in a female donor in good health and CMV-seronegative. The sequenced sample was PBMCs.

The DNA for the CDR3 is TGTGCCAGCACCACCTATTTTGGTGGGCAAAACACTGAAGCTTTCTTT. Its translation: CASTTYFGGQNTEAFF. The chain recombines TRBV7-6 with TRBJ1-1; D gene unclear. The length of the CDR3 is 16 residues. Germline assignment: CDR1 SGHVS and CDR2 FNYEAQ. With 7 bases removed from V and 2 bases from J, the gap between germline ends came to 20 bases.